This is a list of T cell receptor beta chains from one sample in a study of Tregs in tolerant kidney transplant recipients. Assay: immunoSEQ multiplex PCR; the TCRdb copy retains only in-frame clones and omits some. This table has under 300,000 clones, 80% to 85% appearing once. The sample comprised CD4+ T cells from blood. These receptors came from a human donor in good health. Both conserved end residues are part of each CDR3. Fields, in order: V gene, J gene, clone size, CDR3 protein. Clone size is shown for a subset of rows, as once, few, many or a class of expanded clone.

TRBV7-6	TRBJ1-1	NA	CASSLEGRTGNTEAFF
TRBV18	TRBJ2-7	NA	CASSPSGWDRGFYEQYF
TRBV5-6	TRBJ2-5	NA	CASSFRMGQQETQYF
TRBV19	TRBJ2-2	NA	CASSRDRGGSGELFF
TRBV29-1	TRBJ1-2	NA	CSVGTKHLEAAFGYGYTF
TRBV19	TRBJ2-1	NA	CASSKPGTGSYNEQFF
TRBV19	TRBJ2-7	NA	CASSIGGTSYEQYF
TRBV10-3	TRBJ2-7	once	CATSGGYEQYF
TRBV6-5	TRBJ2-3	NA	CASSRLAGGQAQYF
TRBV30	TRBJ1-4	NA	CAWSEDRGRVGINEKLFF
TRBV12-5	TRBJ2-3	NA	CASGLVSGGLRDTQYF
TRBV19	TRBJ1-4	NA	CASSLIGGAINEKLFF
TRBV5-1	TRBJ1-6	few	CASSFDPGTRVLNNSPLHF
TRBV6-5	TRBJ1-3	NA	CASSYLQGAWGNTIYF
TRBV11-2	TRBJ1-4	NA	CASSLDWWAANEKLFF
TRBV7-2	TRBJ2-5	NA	CASSSLIAGATQETQYF
TRBV6-1	TRBJ2-1	NA	CASSRLGLADNEQFF
TRBV23-1	TRBJ2-1	NA	CASEPGTSGGSSYNEQFF
TRBV11-1	TRBJ1-1	once	CASSGNTEAFF
TRBV5-1	TRBJ2-5	once	CASSLAGSRGETQYF
TRBV6-5	TRBJ1-1	NA	CASALGGRITEAFF
TRBV27	TRBJ2-7	NA	CASSPSGNLYEQYF
TRBV5-4	TRBJ1-1	NA	CASGDRQGARTEAFF
TRBV7-6	TRBJ2-5	once	CASSPGLAGVTQYF
TRBV30	TRBJ1-1	NA	CAWTTPGRDTEAFF
TRBV10-3	NA	NA	CATLGLAGFHEQYF
TRBV6-1	TRBJ2-5	once	CASSEGPTQYF
TRBV7-6	TRBJ2-7	NA	CASSLRGVDGQGGPSYEQYF
TRBV29-1	TRBJ2-3	NA	CSVAGGGSTDTQYF
TRBV28	TRBJ1-1	NA	CASSLGTVLAFF
TRBV6-6	TRBJ1-2	NA	CASSYRPYYGYTF
TRBV5-1	TRBJ2-5	few	CASSFQETQYF
TRBV5-6	NA	NA	CASRLRASSYEQYF
TRBV4-2	TRBJ2-1	NA	CASSQLLRTGGTNEQFF
TRBV6-5	TRBJ2-1	NA	CASAYDRGGYNEQFF
TRBV18	TRBJ1-1	NA	CASSQGANTEAFF
TRBV29-1	TRBJ2-2	NA	CSVEKAAGNTGELFF
TRBV19	TRBJ2-7	NA	CATRTGGYEQYF
TRBV7-8	TRBJ2-1	once	CASSLDYRDRPYNEQFF